This T cell receptor beta chain originates from a study of blood T cell repertoires in COVID-19. Original data processing: Reference gene primer amplification gave nucleated cell count estimates. Some clones are missing from TCRdb's copy, which holds only in-frame ones; the method was immunoSEQ multiplex PCR. From that table come the V and J calls and clone size; the DNA was used to work out D and trimming. Of some 320,000 clones listed, around nine tenths are singletons. The cohort comprised adults aged about 18 to 89 years residing in about two dozen US areas. The study assigned cohorts using participant-reported clinical history. People in the exposed group encountered a COVID-19 case within 2 weeks before entering the study. CDR3 length equals 14 residues. V was pared by 0 bases and J by 1 base, with 6 bases between. CDR1 and CDR2 from the germline V gene are SGHTA and FQGNSA.

This receptor was identified in a woman aged 45-65 years who had been exposed to COVID-19. This rearrangement joins TRBV7-2 to TRBJ1-1; the D is unclear. The sample taken for sequencing was PBMCs or T cells enriched from blood (not recorded which). The CDR3 bases are TGTGCCAGCAGCTTAGCGTCAGGGAACACTGAAGCTTTCTTT. This codes for CASSLASGNTEAFF.